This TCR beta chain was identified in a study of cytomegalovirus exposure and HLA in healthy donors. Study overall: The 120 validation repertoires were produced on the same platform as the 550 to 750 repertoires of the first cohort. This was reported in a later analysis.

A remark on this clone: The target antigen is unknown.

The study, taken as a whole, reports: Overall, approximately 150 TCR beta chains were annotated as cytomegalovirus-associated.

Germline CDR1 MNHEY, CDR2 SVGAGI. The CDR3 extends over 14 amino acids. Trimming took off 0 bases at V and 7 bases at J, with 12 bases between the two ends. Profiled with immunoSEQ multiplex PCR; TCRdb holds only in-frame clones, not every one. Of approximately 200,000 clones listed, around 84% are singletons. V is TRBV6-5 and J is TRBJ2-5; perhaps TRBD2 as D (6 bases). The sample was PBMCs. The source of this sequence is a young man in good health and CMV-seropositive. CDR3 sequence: CASSYSPNSGTQYF. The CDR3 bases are TGTGCCAGCAGTTACTCGCCCAATAGCGGGACCCAGTACTTC.